Presented here are 30 T cell receptor beta chains from one specimen sequenced in a study of blood T cells in healthy people across ages. For the second PCR, which ran for about 6 to 11 cycles, a sample-barcoded 5' primer and a J-beta primer mix were used. MiXCR was run by TCRdb on the 5' RACE reads, yielding one entry per CDR3 protein. In the table there are 750,000 to 950,000 distinct CDR3 sequences, roughly 50% of which are singletons. Material for sequencing was blood. Source of these receptors: an elderly man in good health.

This clonotype was detected a few times. The chain recombines TRBV27 with TRBJ2-7; no reliable D call. V gave up 7 bases and J gave up 2 bases, with 3 bases separating them. This CDR3 is 10 amino acids long. Looked up from germline, CDR1 is MNHEY and CDR2 is SMNVEV (reference sequence). CDR3 in amino acids: CASITYEQYF. The CDR3, as DNA: TGTGCCAGCATTACCTACGAGCAGTACTTC.

This clonotype came up a few times. The chain couples TRBV7-6 to TRBJ2-7; 9 bases align to TRBD2. V lost 0 bases to trimming and J lost 4 bases; unmatched junction nucleotides: 4. This CDR3 contains 15 residues. Looked up from germline, CDR1 is SGHVS and CDR2 is FNYEAQ. This CDR3 reads CASSLAASGTYEQYF. The CDR3 DNA is TGTGCCAGCAGCTTAGCTGCTAGCGGGACGTACGAGCAGTACTTC. The whole variable domain, remainder taken from reference TRBV7-6 and TRBJ2-7, is GAGVSQSPRYKVTKRGQDVALRCDPISGHVSLYWYRQALGQGPEFLTYFNYEAQQDKSGLPNDRFSAERPEGSISTLTIQRTEQRDSAMYRCASSLAASGTYEQYFGPGTRLTVT.

The chain recombines TRBV7-9 with TRBJ1-2, with D tentatively TRBD1 (5 bases). This CDR3 has 15 amino acids. The V end was cut by 8 bases, the J end by 3 bases, with 19 bases between. Germline values: CDR1 SEHNR, CDR2 FQNEAQ (reference sequence). CDR3 amino acids: CASSPQWGFDYGYTF. As DNA, the CDR3 is TGTGCCAGCTCCCCCCAGTGGGGGTTCGACTATGGCTACACCTTC.

This chain joins TRBV7-2 and TRBJ2-1; TRBD2 agrees at 8 bases. The germline CDR1 and CDR2 sequences are SGHTA and FQGNSA. The CDR3 runs 13 residues. V shed 7 bases and J 7 bases; nucleotides not matched to a gene: 6. Here the CDR3 DNA reads TGTGCCAGCAAAGTTCGACTAGCGAATGAGCAGTTCTTC. Translated: CASKVRLANEQFF.

This clonotype was observed many times. The chain uses TRBV29-1 and TRBJ2-1; D is unresolved. Trimming took off 0 bases at V and 0 bases at J, with 15 bases between the two ends. Per germline, CDR1 SQVTM and CDR2 ANQGSEA. This CDR3 has 17 amino acids. The CDR3 protein is CSVEEAGGASSYNEQFF. The CDR3 DNA reads TGCAGCGTTGAAGAGGCCGGCGGCGCTAGCTCCTACAATGAGCAGTTCTTC.

The chain combines TRBV6-5 with TRBJ1-2; the match to TRBD1 covers 8 bases. CDR1 is MNHEY, CDR2 SVGAGI, per germline. With 6 bases clipped from V and 5 bases from J, the junction kept 8 bases outside the gene matches. This CDR3 has 14 residues. Written as DNA, the CDR3 is TGTGCCAGCAGGCCTCCAGGGGGCAATTATGGCTACACCTTC. Protein product: CASRPPGGNYGYTF.

This clonotype occurred a few times. This sequence joins TRBV28 and TRBJ1-2, with TRBD1 matching 9 bases. The CDR3 is made up of 15 amino acids. V lost 4 bases and J lost 10; bases outside the gene matches: 13. The germline CDR1 and CDR2 sequences are MDHEN and SYDVKM. The CDR3 protein is CASSSGQGSPRDYTF. For the CDR3, the DNA is TGTGCCAGCAGTTCAGGACAGGGGTCCCCTCGGGACTACACCTTC.

The V call is TRBV27, the J call TRBJ2-1, with D possibly TRBD2 on 6 matching bases. CDR1 is MNHEY and CDR2 is SMNVEV in the germline V gene (reference sequence). This CDR3 has 16 amino acids. V lost 1 base and J 1 base, leaving 11 bases between the germline ends. The CDR3 region is CASSLLAGRSYNEQFF. The CDR3 DNA reads TGTGCCAGCAGTTTATTGGCGGGACGGTCCTACAATGAGCAGTTCTTC.

This clonotype was detected only a few times. J is TRBJ2-7 and V is TRBV5-6; 9 bases align to TRBD2. CDR1 and CDR2 from the germline V gene are SGHDT and YYEEEE. Trimming took 4 bases from V and 0 from J; bases not matched to a gene: 5. This CDR3 is built from 15 residues. The CDR3 is CASSDSGSLSYEQYF. In DNA, the CDR3 is TGTGCCAGCAGCGATAGCGGGAGTCTCTCCTACGAGCAGTACTTC.

As to this clonotype: A much bigger clone sits one base away, suggesting this may be a read error. The rearrangement links TRBV20-1 to TRBJ2-7, with D tentatively TRBD1 (5 bases). Germline V gene lookup returns CDR1 DFQATT and CDR2 SNEGSKA (reference sequence). This CDR3 is built from 16 residues. V was pared by 0 bases and J by 7 bases, with 22 bases between. CDR3 in amino acids: CSARDLAGSAYNEQYF. The CDR3 nucleotides are TGCAGTGCTAGAGATCTGGCAGGGTCGGCCTACAATGAGCAGTACTTC.

The CDR3 loop reads CASSERREEVYEQYF. In nucleotides, the CDR3 is TGTGCCAGCAGTGAAAGGCGGGAGGAGGTATACGAGCAGTACTTC. The rearrangement links TRBV2 to TRBJ2-7; 8 positions match TRBD2. This CDR3 contains 15 residues. Germline trimming cut 2 bases from V and 4 bases from J; bases unmatched to any gene: 7. The V gene's germline CDR1 is SNHLY and CDR2 FYNNEI. Combining the CDR3 with reference TRBV2 and TRBJ2-7 gives the whole variable domain EPEVTQTPSHQVTQMGQEVILRCVPISNHLYFYWYRQILGQKVEFLVSFYNNEISEKSEIFDDQFSVERPDGSNFTLKIRSTKLEDSAMYFCASSERREEVYEQYFGPGTRLTVT.

The chain recombines TRBV4-1 with TRBJ1-2; no firm D call. CDR1 is MGHRA, CDR2 YSYEKL, per germline. V was cut by 0 bases and J by 6 bases, with 11 bases left in between. This CDR3 is built from 14 residues. The CDR3 loop reads CASSQDLGPNGYTF. CDR3 nucleotides: TGCGCCAGCAGCCAAGATTTAGGTCCTAATGGCTACACCTTC.

The V and J genes are TRBV12-5 and TRBJ2-7; D not certain. Trimming removed 6 bases at V and 0 bases at J, with 12 bases between. The CDR3 is 14 amino acids. Per the germline V gene, CDR1 is LGHNT and CDR2 is FRNRAP. This CDR3 is CASGPPGTSYEQYF. CDR3 nucleotide sequence: TGTGCTAGTGGGCCCCCCGGAACCTCCTACGAGCAGTACTTC.

The chain combines TRBV7-3 with TRBJ1-1, with 8 bases identical to TRBD1. This CDR3 has 14 amino acids. V gave up 4 bases and J gave up 5 bases; unmatched junction bases: 6. Germline V gene data show CDR1 as SGHTA and CDR2 as FQGTGA. For the CDR3, the DNA is TGTGCCAGCAGCTCGAACAGGGGGAGGACTGAAGCTTTCTTT. Its protein is CASSSNRGRTEAFF.

This rearrangement joins TRBV6-5 to TRBJ2-7; unclear D gene. V was shortened by 8 bases and J by 0 bases, with 8 bases between the two germline ends. The CDR3 is made up of 12 amino acids. In germline, CDR1 is MNHEY, CDR2 SVGAGI. The CDR3 protein is CASGQRSYEQYF. CDR3 sequence (DNA): TGTGCCAGCGGCCAACGCTCCTACGAGCAGTACTTC.

Here the CDR3 reads CASSPALGPNQPQHF. The CDR3 DNA follows: TGTGCCAGCTCACCAGCTTTGGGACCAAATCAGCCCCAGCATTTT. The chain has TRBV18 and TRBJ1-5, with D tentatively TRBD1 (5 bases). Trimming left V 2 bases short and J 4 bases short, with 12 bases between. The CDR3 contains 15 residues. Germline V gene data show CDR1 as KGHSH and CDR2 as LQKENI.

This chain connects TRBV4-2 to TRBJ2-5, with TRBD2 matching 9 bases. The CDR3 length is 18 residues. The V gene's germline CDR1 is LGHNA and CDR2 YNFKEQ. V dropped 0 bases and J dropped 1; count of bases not matched to a gene: 9. In DNA form, the CDR3 reads TGTGCCAGCAGCCAAGAAGGAAGCGGGGGGCTGACCCAAGAGACCCAGTACTTC. This codes for CASSQEGSGGLTQETQYF.

This clonotype has just a few counts. The V call is TRBV7-2, the J call TRBJ2-7, with 12 bases lining up with TRBD2. The CDR3 consists of 16 residues. Per the germline V gene, CDR1 is SGHTA and CDR2 is FQGNSA. Unmatched junction bases numbered 6, after V lost 4 bases and J lost 2 bases. In nucleotides, the CDR3 is TGTGCCAGCAGCTCCCTGACTAGCGGGAGTCCCTACGAGCAGTACTTC. Its translation: CASSSLTSGSPYEQYF.

This sequence joins TRBV2 and TRBJ2-4, with a weak D call TRBD1 (6 bases). The J call may be mistaken, given a closer DNA end match to TRBJ2-7. The CDR3 has 14 residues. Germline V gene data show CDR1 as SNHLY and CDR2 as FYNNEI. CDR3 sequence reads: CASSESRGRGEQYF. The CDR3 nucleotides read TGTGCCAGCAGTGAATCCAGGGGTCGGGGCGAGCAGTACTTC.

The V gene is TRBV7-2, the J gene TRBJ2-5; a weak D match, TRBD2 (5 bases). V lost 5 bases to trimming and J lost 2 bases, with 15 bases between them. Germline V lookup: CDR1 SGHTA, CDR2 FQGNSA. The CDR3 spans 15 residues. CDR3 sequence reads: CASSPTGKPQETQYF. CDR3 sequence (DNA): TGTGCCAGCAGCCCAACCGGGAAACCTCAAGAGACCCAGTACTTC.

V is TRBV5-5 and J is TRBJ2-5; weak D call: TRBD2 (5 bases). The end of the DNA aligns better with TRBJ2-7, so the J call may be wrong. Germline V gives CDR1 SGHKS, CDR2 YYEKEE (reference sequence). The CDR3 spans 15 residues. CDR3 amino acids: CASSGRLSSSYEQYF. As DNA, the CDR3 is TGTGCCAGCAGCGGCCGACTATCGAGTTCCTACGAGCAGTACTTC.

J is TRBJ1-1 and V is TRBV12-3 or TRBV12-4, with D maybe TRBD1 (6 bases). V dropped 6 bases and J dropped 4 bases, with 21 bases sitting between them. This CDR3 has 16 residues. Written as DNA, the CDR3 is TGTGCCAGCAGACCTGACCTGGGGGCGAGCGCCACTGAAGCTTTCTTT. The encoded protein is CASRPDLGASATEAFF.

This chain joins TRBV5-5 and TRBJ2-5; D is unclear. The DNA end favors TRBJ2-7, so the J call may be wrong. Looked up from germline, CDR1 is SGHKS and CDR2 is YYEKEE (reference sequence). The length of the CDR3 is 15 residues. The CDR3 region is CASSLKSVPVYEQYF. The CDR3 nucleotides are TGTGCCAGCAGCTTGAAGTCGGTTCCGGTCTACGAGCAGTACTTC.

This clonotype was observed once. V is TRBV19 and J is TRBJ2-3; TRBD2 agrees at 14 bases. The trim removed 5 bases at V and 14 bases at J, leaving 18 bases unmatched. This CDR3 is 17 amino acids long. The V gene's germline CDR1 is LNHDA and CDR2 SQIVND (reference sequence). As DNA, the CDR3 is TGTGCCAGTAGTCCGGGACTAGCGGGAGTTGGGCACAGATACGCGTATTTT. Its protein product is CASSPGLAGVGHRYAYF.

The chain couples TRBV7-9 to TRBJ2-5, with 10 positions matching TRBD1. V dropped 5 bases and J dropped 4; count of bases not matched to a gene: 7. This CDR3 has 15 amino acids. Germline V gene data show CDR1 as SEHNR and CDR2 as FQNEAQ (reference sequence). CDR3 residues: CASSRGTGVGETQYF. As DNA, the CDR3 is TGTGCCAGCAGCAGGGGGACAGGGGTTGGAGAGACCCAGTACTTC.

The rearrangement joins TRBV30 to TRBJ2-5; possibly TRBD2 for D (7 bases). The CDR3 length is 13 residues. V lost 2 bases and J 5 bases, leaving 12 bases between the germline ends. CDR1 is GTSNPN and CDR2 is SVGIG in the germline V gene (reference sequence). In nucleotides, the CDR3 is TGTGCCTGGAGTCCGAGGGGGGGGGAGACCCAGTACTTC. Translated, it gives CAWSPRGGETQYF.

This clonotype was observed once. This rearrangement joins TRBV20-1 to TRBJ1-2; D might be TRBD1 (6 bases). V lost 0 bases and J lost 6, with 14 bases in between. This CDR3 spans 14 amino acids. Germline V gene lookup returns CDR1 DFQATT and CDR2 SNEGSKA (reference sequence). The CDR3 DNA reads as TGCAGTGCTAGAGATTATAGGGGGGTAAATGGCTACACCTTC. Amino acid sequence: CSARDYRGVNGYTF.

This clonotype has just a few counts. The V and J genes are TRBV29-1 and TRBJ2-7; 8 bases line up with TRBD2. Trimming took 3 bases from V and 7 from J; bases not matched to a gene: 2. Germline CDR1 and CDR2: SQVTM and ANQGSEA. CDR3 size: 11 residues. The CDR3 loop reads CSVDGGGEQYF. The CDR3, as DNA: TGCAGCGTTGACGGGGGGGGTGAGCAGTACTTC.

This clonotype was seen only a few times. This chain's CDR3 is CAISAGGVLQETQYF. DNA for the CDR3: TGTGCCATCAGTGCGGGGGGGGTGCTACAAGAGACCCAGTACTTC. The rearrangement uses TRBV10-3 and TRBJ2-4, with 8 bases fitting TRBD2. The end of the DNA is better explained by TRBJ2-5, so the J call may be wrong. Germline V gives CDR1 ENHRY, CDR2 SYGVKD. The CDR3 is 15 amino acids.

The gene calls are TRBV5-6 and TRBJ2-4; 13 nucleotides agree with TRBD2. V was clipped by 4 bases and J by 7 bases; unmatched bases: 17. The CDR3 runs 19 residues. Germline values: CDR1 SGHDT, CDR2 YYEEEE. Here the CDR3 reads CASSNGLAGDLVYENIQYF. The DNA of the CDR3 is TGTGCCAGCAGCAACGGACTAGCGGGAGATTTGGTCTATGAGAACATTCAGTACTTC.